The 7 T cell receptor beta chains listed next were all sequenced from one sample in a study of blood T cell repertoires in COVID-19. The repertoire was sequenced with immunoSEQ multiplex PCR; TCRdb's copy has only in-frame clones and lacks some. The table includes tens of thousands of clones, about four fifths detected once. Sequencing was done on a sample of peripheral blood. The receptors derive from a man aged 45-60 years with active COVID-19.

The V call is TRBV11-3, the J call TRBJ2-5; 10 bases agree with TRBD1. The CDR3 is 16 amino acids. After removal of 1 base from V and 0 bases from J, the junction contained 2 bases not matched to a gene. The germline V gene has CDR1 SGHNT and CDR2 YENEEA. CDR3 residues: CASSLGTGGDQETQYF. CDR3 sequence (DNA): TGTGCCAGCAGCTTAGGGACAGGGGGGGACCAAGAGACCCAGTACTTC.

The chain has TRBV7-9 and TRBJ2-3, with 8 bases lining up with TRBD2. CDR3 length: 14 amino acids. The trim removed 8 bases at V and 1 base at J, leaving 5 bases unmatched. CDR1 is SEHNR, CDR2 FQNEAQ, per germline (reference sequence). CDR3 sequence reads: CASLAGRGTDTQYF. In DNA form, the CDR3 reads TGTGCCAGCTTAGCGGGAAGGGGCACAGATACGCAGTATTTT.

J is TRBJ2-1 and V is TRBV10-3; TRBD1 agrees at 10 bases. Germline V gene lookup returns CDR1 ENHRY and CDR2 SYGVKD. The CDR3 consists of 17 residues. V lost 4 bases to trimming and J lost 0 bases; unmatched junction nucleotides: 6. The CDR3, as DNA: TGTGCCATCAGTGCGCCTGACAGGGGGCGCTCCTACAATGAGCAGTTCTTC. It codes for CAISAPDRGRSYNEQFF.

The chain links TRBV11-2 to TRBJ1-4; the D gene is possibly TRBD1 (5 bases). Trimming shortened V by 3 bases and J by 6 bases, and 11 bases separated the two germline ends. Germline loops: CDR1 SGHAT, CDR2 FQNNGV. The CDR3 length is 14 residues. CDR3 loop: CASSFNGGDEKLFF. The CDR3 nucleotides are TGTGCCAGCAGCTTTAATGGGGGGGATGAAAAACTGTTTTTT.

The chain has TRBV10-2 and TRBJ1-6, with 9 bases that match TRBD1. Unmatched junction bases numbered 3, after V lost 8 bases and J lost 7 bases. CDR3 length equals 13 residues. CDR1 is WSHSY and CDR2 is SAAADI in the germline V gene. The CDR3 bases are TGCGCCAGCGGGACAGGGCAAAATTCACCCCTCCACTTT. As protein: CASGTGQNSPLHF.

This sequence joins TRBV2 and TRBJ2-7; D is undetermined. From germline, CDR1 is SNHLY and CDR2 FYNNEI. The V end lost 6 bases, the J end lost 2 bases, and 14 bases lay between the germline ends. CDR3 length: 14 amino acids. The CDR3 bases are TGTGCCAGCAGGGTCGAGCGTACGACCTACGAGCAGTACTTC. Encoded protein: CASRVERTTYEQYF.

This clone has a single count. The chain has TRBV19 and TRBJ2-6; unclear D gene. This CDR3 has 16 amino acids. V shed 3 bases and J shed 0 bases, with 9 bases lying between them. Looked up from germline, CDR1 is LNHDA and CDR2 is SQIVND (reference sequence). The CDR3 nucleotides read TGTGCCAGTAGTATCGCCAGTCGCTCTGGGGCCAACGTCCTGACTTTC. Its translation is CASSIASRSGANVLTF.